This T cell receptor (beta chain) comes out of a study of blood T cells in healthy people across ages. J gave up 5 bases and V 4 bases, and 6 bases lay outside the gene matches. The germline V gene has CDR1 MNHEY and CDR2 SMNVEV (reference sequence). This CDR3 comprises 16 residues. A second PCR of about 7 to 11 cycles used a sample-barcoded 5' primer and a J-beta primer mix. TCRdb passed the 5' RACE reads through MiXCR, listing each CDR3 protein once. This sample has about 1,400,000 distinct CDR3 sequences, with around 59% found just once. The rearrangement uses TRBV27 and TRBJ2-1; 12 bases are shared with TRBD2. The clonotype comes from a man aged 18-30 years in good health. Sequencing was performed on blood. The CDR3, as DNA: TGTGCCAGCAGTTCTAGCGGGGGGGCCTCGGACAATGAGCAGTTCTTC. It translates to CASSSSGGASDNEQFF.